This T cell receptor beta chain emerged from a study of T-cell reconstitution after alpha-beta-depleted transplantation in children. Unique molecular identifiers were built into the TCRbeta library. MiXCR was run by TCRdb on the PCR reads, yielding one entry per CDR3 protein. Among around 700,000 distinct CDR3 sequences, around 12% were seen once, and the ten largest hold 0.79%. Germline lookup yields CDR1 SGHTA and CDR2 FQGNSA. The CDR3 sequence is 16 residues long. The junction had 7 bases not matched to a gene; V was cut back by 6 bases and J by 3 bases. The material was PBMCs, obtained before TCRalphabeta/CD19-depleted stem cell transplant. The chain is built from TRBV7-2 and TRBJ2-1, with 11 bases fitting TRBD2. The receptor's source is a girl aged 2 to 9 with congenital amegakaryocytic thrombocytopenia, due to receive a stem cell transplant. CDR3 nucleotides: TGTGCCAGCAGGCCCTCCGGGACTAGCGGCTACAATGAGCAGTTCTTC. It yields the protein CASRPSGTSGYNEQFF.